This entry lists 15 T cell receptor beta chains sequenced from one sample in a study of T cells in Graves' hyperthyroidism and ophthalmopathy. RNA transcripts provided the source from which TCR beta CDR3 regions were amplified. Initially, a first-round RT-PCR of the TCR CDR3 employed the HTBI primer set. MiXCR, applied by TCRdb to the multiplex PCR reads, yields one record per CDR3 protein. The repertoire holds 640,000 or so distinct CDR3 sequences, with roughly 14% as singletons. Material: blood. These receptors were collected from a woman aged 40 to 50 with Graves' ophthalmopathy.

This chain links TRBV7-8 with TRBJ1-2; 7 bases map to TRBD1. CDR1 and CDR2 (germline): SGHVS, FQNEAQ. The CDR3 length is 14 residues. V was clipped by 1 base and J by 5 bases; unmatched bases: 4. The CDR3 loop reads CASSLEGTEYGYTF. DNA for the CDR3: TGTGCCAGCAGCTTAGAGGGGACAGAATATGGCTACACCTTC.

The rearrangement joins TRBV6-1 to TRBJ1-3, with D tentatively TRBD1 (6 bases). Per the germline V gene, CDR1 is MNHNS and CDR2 is SASEGT. This CDR3 is built from 16 residues. The ends were cut back, 1 base at V and 4 bases at J, with 14 bases in the middle. The CDR3 DNA reads TGTGCCAGCAGTGAAGATCCCGGGGGCGCCGGAAACACCATATATTTT. This gives the protein CASSEDPGGAGNTIYF.

This clonotype came up many times. The V gene is TRBV27, the J gene TRBJ1-1, with unresolved D. The V end lost 0 bases, the J end lost 0 bases, and 23 bases lay between the germline ends. This CDR3 spans 20 amino acids. Germline CDR1 reads MNHEY; CDR2 reads SMNVEV (reference sequence). The CDR3 spells CASSLSGVPVTNLLNTEAFF. CDR3 nucleotides: TGTGCCAGCAGTTTATCCGGGGTTCCCGTGACCAATCTGTTGAACACTGAAGCTTTCTTT.

The rearrangement joins TRBV6-5 to TRBJ2-7; possible D gene TRBD1, 6 bases. The germline gives CDR1 MNHEY, CDR2 SVGAGI. V was trimmed by 0 bases and J by 4 bases, leaving 13 bases between them. The CDR3 runs 15 residues. In DNA, the CDR3 is TGTGCCAGCAGTTACTCTCCCAGGGGCTCGTACGAGCAGTACTTC. Amino acid sequence: CASSYSPRGSYEQYF.

This clonotype was counted ten times or more. The V gene is TRBV20-1, the J gene TRBJ1-3; the match to TRBD1 covers 7 bases. Germline values: CDR1 DFQATT, CDR2 SNEGSKA (reference sequence). The CDR3 loop spans 13 amino acids. V shed 5 bases, J shed 1 base, and the junction held 2 bases outside the gene matches. The DNA for the CDR3 is TGCAGTGCTTTACAGGGGTCTGGAAACACCATATATTTT. The encoded protein is CSALQGSGNTIYF.

The genes are TRBV7-6 and TRBJ1-1; possibly TRBD1 for D (5 bases). This CDR3 is built from 17 residues. V was trimmed by 1 base and J by 4 bases, leaving 19 bases between them. Germline CDR1 and CDR2: SGHVS and FNYEAQ. The CDR3: CASSLGGSGVKRTEAFF. Written as DNA, the CDR3 is TGTGCCAGCAGCTTAGGGGGGTCGGGCGTTAAACGCACTGAAGCTTTCTTT.

This chain connects TRBV27 to TRBJ2-7, with TRBD1 as a possible D gene (5 bases). Germline V gene data show CDR1 as MNHEY and CDR2 as SMNVEV (reference sequence). V was clipped by 8 bases and J by 4 bases, with 24 bases between them. The CDR3 is 16 amino acids. The CDR3 protein is CASRLRGGPNLYEQYF. The CDR3 nucleotides read TGTGCCAGCCGACTTAGGGGTGGACCTAACCTTTACGAGCAGTACTTC.

This clonotype was found many times. The chain employs TRBV6-5 and TRBJ2-2, with 8 bases aligning to TRBD1. The CDR3 is made up of 16 amino acids. V dropped 3 bases and J dropped 8; count of bases not matched to a gene: 11. CDR1 is MNHEY, CDR2 SVGAGI, per germline. CDR3 sequence: CASSYQSPGGTGELFF. The DNA for the CDR3 is TGTGCCAGCAGTTATCAAAGCCCAGGGGGCACGGGGGAGCTGTTTTTT.

V gene TRBV6-5 combines with J gene TRBJ2-5, with D perhaps TRBD2 (7 bases). CDR1 is MNHEY and CDR2 is SVGAGI in the germline V gene. The CDR3 has 15 amino acids. Trimming took 3 bases from V and 4 from J, leaving 15 bases between them. DNA for the CDR3: TGTGCCAGCAGTTATGGAGTGGGAGGGGGAGAGACCCAGTACTTC. Its protein product is CASSYGVGGGETQYF.

This clonotype was recorded at least ten times. This chain uses TRBV20-1 with TRBJ2-7; D unresolved. Germline V lookup: CDR1 DFQATT, CDR2 SNEGSKA (reference sequence). The CDR3 consists of 12 residues. V was clipped by 6 bases and J by 1 base, with 10 bases between them. The CDR3 reads CSARIGSYEQYF. As DNA, the CDR3 is TGCAGTGCCAGAATAGGTTCCTACGAGCAGTACTTC.

A few counts support this clonotype. The chain carries TRBV20-1 and TRBJ1-1; D is perhaps TRBD1 (5 bases). The CDR3 extends over 12 amino acids. The germline V and J ends were trimmed by 5 bases and 1 base, with 8 bases remaining between them. Germline CDR1 and CDR2: DFQATT and SNEGSKA (reference sequence). CDR3 in amino acids: CSASQENTEAFF. The CDR3 DNA reads as TGCAGTGCTTCACAGGAGAACACTGAAGCTTTCTTT.

This clonotype was seen a few times. The chain has TRBV20-1 and TRBJ1-5, with D possibly being TRBD1 (6 bases). CDR1 and CDR2 from the germline V gene are DFQATT and SNEGSKA (reference sequence). V was shortened by 3 bases and J by 7 bases, with 22 bases between the two germline ends. This CDR3 contains 16 residues. DNA for the CDR3: TGCAGTGCTAGGGCCTCTGGACAGACTTTAACCCAGCCCCAGCATTTT. Amino acid sequence: CSARASGQTLTQPQHF.

This clonotype was seen many times. The V call is TRBV7-3, the J call TRBJ2-5, with 8 bases matching TRBD2. The CDR3 is 15 residues long. Germline assignment: CDR1 SGHTA and CDR2 FQGTGA. V was pared by 5 bases and J by 5 bases, with 10 bases of the junction left unmatched. As DNA, the CDR3 is TGTGCCAGCAGCCCCCGAGCGGGAGCAGGGGAGACCCAGTACTTC. Translation: CASSPRAGAGETQYF.

The V and J genes are TRBV11-2 and TRBJ1-1; D unclear. Germline V gives CDR1 SGHAT, CDR2 FQNNGV. CDR3 length equals 16 residues. V lost 6 bases and J lost 0, with 17 bases in between. CDR3 nucleotides: TGTGCCAGCAGTCCCCCGGGCAGACTAATGAACACTGAAGCTTTCTTT. Protein product: CASSPPGRLMNTEAFF.

This clonotype was seen at least ten times. The V and J genes are TRBV28 and TRBJ1-2; 7 bases are shared with TRBD1. The CDR3 runs to 13 residues. Germline V gene sequence: CDR1 MDHEN, CDR2 SYDVKM. J was trimmed by 8 bases and V by 10 bases; bases with no gene match: 13. CDR3 in DNA: TGTGCCACCTACGGGACAGATGTGAAGGGCTACACCTTC. Protein product: CATYGTDVKGYTF.